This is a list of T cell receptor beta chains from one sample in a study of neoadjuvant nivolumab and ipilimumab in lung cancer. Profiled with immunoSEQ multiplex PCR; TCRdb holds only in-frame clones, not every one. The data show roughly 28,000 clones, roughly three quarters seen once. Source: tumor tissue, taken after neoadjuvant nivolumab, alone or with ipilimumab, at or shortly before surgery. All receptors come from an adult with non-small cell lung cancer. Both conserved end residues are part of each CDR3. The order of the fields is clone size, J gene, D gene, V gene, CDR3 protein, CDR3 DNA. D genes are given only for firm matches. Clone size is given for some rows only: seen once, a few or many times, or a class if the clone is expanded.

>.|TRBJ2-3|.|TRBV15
CATSSRQGTDTQYF
TGTGCCACCAGCTCACGACAGGGCACAGATACGCAGTATTTT
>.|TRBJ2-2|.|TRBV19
CASSLSPNTGELFF
TGTGCCAGTAGTCTCAGCCCGAACACCGGGGAGCTGTTTTTT
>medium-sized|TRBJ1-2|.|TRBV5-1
CASSPAYYGDYAF
TGCGCCAGCAGCCCGGCCTACTATGGTGACTACGCCTTC
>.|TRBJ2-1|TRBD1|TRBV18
CASSPTTGRWYNEQFF
TGTGCCAGCTCACCCACGACAGGGCGATGGTACAATGAGCAGTTCTTC
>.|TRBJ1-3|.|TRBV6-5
CASSYGTYGNTIYF
TGTGCCAGCAGCTATGGGACATATGGAAACACCATATATTTT
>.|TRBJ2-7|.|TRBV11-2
CASSVVDRQYF
TGTGCCAGCAGCGTCGTGGACAGGCAGTACTTC
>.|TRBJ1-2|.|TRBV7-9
CASSPNTHYGYTF
TGTGCCAGCAGCCCAAACACTCACTATGGCTACACCTTC
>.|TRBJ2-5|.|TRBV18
CASSGGNQETQYF
TGTGCCAGCTCAGGAGGGAATCAAGAGACCCAGTACTTC
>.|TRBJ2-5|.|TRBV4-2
CASSQALGDQETQYF
TGTGCCAGCAGCCAAGCGCTAGGAGATCAAGAGACCCAGTACTTC
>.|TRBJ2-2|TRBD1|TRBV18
CASSRTGERTGELFF
TGTGCCAGCTCCCGAACAGGGGAGAGGACCGGGGAGCTGTTTTTT
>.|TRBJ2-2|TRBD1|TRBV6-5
CASSRQGITGELFF
TGTGCCAGCAGTCGACAGGGGATAACCGGGGAGCTGTTTTTT
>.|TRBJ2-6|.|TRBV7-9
CASTISWGAGTPGANVLTF
TGTGCCAGCACCATTAGCTGGGGAGCAGGAACACCTGGGGCCAACGTCCTGACTTTC
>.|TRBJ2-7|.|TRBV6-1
CASSRDETGSYEQYF
TGTGCCAGCAGCAGAGACGAGACGGGCTCCTACGAGCAGTACTTC
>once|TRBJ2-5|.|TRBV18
CASSPPAGLGETQYF
TGTGCCAGCTCACCACCGGCAGGGCTGGGGGAGACCCAGTACTTC
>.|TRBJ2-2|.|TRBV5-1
CASSAQNTGELFF
TGCGCCAGCAGCGCGCAGAACACCGGGGAGCTGTTTTTT
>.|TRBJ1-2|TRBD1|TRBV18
CASSPPTTGGVQGYTF
TGTGCCAGCTCACCACCGACGACAGGGGGCGTGCAAGGCTACACCTTC
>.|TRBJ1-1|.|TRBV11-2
CASSPGTANLGTFF
TGTGCCAGCAGCCCCGGGACGGCCAACCTCGGAACTTTCTTT
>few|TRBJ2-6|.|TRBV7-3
CASSESGANVLTF
TGTGCCAGCAGCGAGTCTGGGGCCAACGTCCTGACTTTC
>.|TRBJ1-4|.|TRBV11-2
CASSLGTVEKLFF
TGTGCCAGCAGCTTAGGGACAGTTGAAAAACTGTTTTTT
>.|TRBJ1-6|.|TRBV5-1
CASRGAGSSPLHF
TGCGCCAGCAGGGGGGCAGGGAGTTCACCCCTCCACTTT
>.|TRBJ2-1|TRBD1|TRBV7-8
CASSRSRDRVNEQFF
TGTGCCAGCAGCAGATCCCGGGACAGGGTCAATGAGCAGTTCTTC
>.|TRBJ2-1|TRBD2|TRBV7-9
CASSSLTSATGNEQFF
TGTGCCAGCAGCTCCCTGACTAGCGCAACGGGCAATGAGCAGTTCTTC
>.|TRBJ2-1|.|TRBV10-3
CAISVGNEQFF
TGTGCCATCAGTGTAGGCAATGAGCAGTTCTTC
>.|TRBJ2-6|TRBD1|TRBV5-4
CASSLGQGREANVLTF
TGTGCCAGCAGCTTGGGACAGGGGCGAGAGGCCAACGTCCTGACTTTC
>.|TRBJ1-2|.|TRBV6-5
CASRGAGVSGYTF
TGTGCCAGCAGGGGGGCAGGGGTCTCTGGCTACACCTTC
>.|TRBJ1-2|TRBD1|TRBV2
CASPGQGADRYGYTF
TGTGCCAGTCCGGGACAGGGGGCCGACCGGTATGGCTACACCTTC
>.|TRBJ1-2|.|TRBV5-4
CASSPDSNYGYTF
TGTGCCAGCAGCCCGGACAGCAACTATGGCTACACCTTC
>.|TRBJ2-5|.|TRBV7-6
CASSSYGVQETQYF
TGTGCCAGCAGCTCTTATGGCGTCCAAGAGACCCAGTACTTC
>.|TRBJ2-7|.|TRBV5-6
CASSSTGNTGEQYF
TGTGCCAGCAGCTCGACAGGTAATACTGGCGAGCAGTACTTC
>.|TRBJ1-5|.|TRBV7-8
CASSLNSFYQPQHF
TGTGCCAGCAGCTTAAACAGCTTCTATCAGCCCCAGCATTTT
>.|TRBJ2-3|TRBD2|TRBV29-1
CSVGTGGVTDTQYF
TGCAGCGTTGGGACCGGGGGGGTCACAGATACGCAGTATTTT
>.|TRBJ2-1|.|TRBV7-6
CASSFETGNEQFF
TGTGCCAGCAGCTTTGAGACGGGGAATGAGCAGTTCTTC
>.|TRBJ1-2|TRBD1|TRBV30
CAWSIQGAGGYTF
TGTGCCTGGAGTATACAGGGGGCTGGCGGCTACACCTTC
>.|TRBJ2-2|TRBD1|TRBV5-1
CASSFQDRGANTGELFF
TGCGCCAGCAGCTTTCAGGACAGGGGAGCGAACACCGGGGAGCTGTTTTTT
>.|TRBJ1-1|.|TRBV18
CASSGGLDTEAFF
TGTGCCAGCTCTGGAGGGTTGGACACTGAAGCTTTCTTT
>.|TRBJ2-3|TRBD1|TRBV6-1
CASSAFQQGTDTQYF
TGTGCCAGCAGCGCCTTCCAACAGGGGACAGATACGCAGTATTTT
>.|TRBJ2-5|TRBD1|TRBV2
CASSPGGTGETQYF
TGTGCCAGCAGTCCAGGGGGCACGGGGGAGACCCAGTACTTC